This TCR beta chain was sequenced during a study of read filtering for tumor transcriptome and immune sequencing. This library used around 0.4 ug RNA and molecular barcoded adaptors spanning alpha/delta and beta/gamma chains. TCRdb reprocessed the reads via MiXCR and lists one record per CDR3 protein. Counted here are 100,000 to 150,000 distinct CDR3 sequences, around 13% occurring once; the ten biggest clones make up 8% to 13%. The CDR3 sequence is 15 residues long. At least ten counts were recorded for this clonotype. What was sequenced was a population of CD138-negative cells sorted from bone marrow. The rearrangement links TRBV21-1 to TRBJ2-7; TRBD2, the D gene given by the table, was not confirmed from the DNA. TRBV21-1 is recorded as a pseudogene. This clonotype was obtained from a donor aged 40 or over with multiple myeloma. The CDR3 sequence: CASRGRCGPAYEQYF. The CDR3 bases are TGTGCCAGCAGGGGACGTTGCGGGCCCGCCTACGAGCAGTACTTC.